This T cell receptor (beta chain) was captured by sequencing in a study of vaccination effects on CD4 cells after COVID-19. Across the whole study: The cohort was immunized with two doses of either the BNT162b2 or mRNA-1273 vaccine. Study conclusions and caveats: Early post-infection timepoints were missing from the study, which also had few convalescent patients.

Sequencing in the ViraFEST assay came after antigen-specific CD4+ T cells had been expanded with viral peptide pools, which were used to stimulate PBMC. A roughly 10-day culture period preceded the isolation of CD4+ T cells. Nobody among the vaccine recipients had prior SARS-CoV-2 infection (nucleocapsid antibodies were negative). IL-2 medium took the place of half the medium on both days 3 and 7. This clone showed up just once. What it binds is unknown. The table came from immunoSEQ multiplex PCR; TCRdb's copy has only in-frame clones and leaves some out. Among 20,000 to 25,000 clones listed, approximately 70% were seen once. The CDR3 sequence is 14 residues long. The ends were cut back, 4 bases at V and 3 bases at J, with 13 bases in the middle. CDR1 and CDR2 (germline): MGHRA, YSYEKL.

The source was CD4+ T cells from PBMCs cultured with HCoV-NL63 spike peptides, collected before COVID-19 vaccination. This clonotype was obtained from a human donor who received a COVID-19 vaccine. This sequence joins TRBV4-1 and TRBJ2-7, with D possibly matching TRBD1 (6 bases). The CDR3 reads CASSRGVDSYEQYF. The CDR3 DNA is TGCGCCAGCAGCCGAGGGGTGGACAGCTACGAGCAGTACTTC.